What follows are 27 T cell receptor beta chains derived from one specimen sequenced in a study of T cell responses to AZD1222 COVID-19 vaccine. Clones were read by immunoSEQ multiplex PCR, and TCRdb kept only the in-frame ones, dropping some. The sample includes some 130,000 clones, about 93% of them seen just once. The sequencing here drew on peripheral blood, taken on day 0 of AZD1222 vaccination. Receptors were obtained from an adult in good health.

The rearrangement joins TRBV6-1 to TRBJ2-2; the D gene is possibly TRBD1 (5 bases). The germline V gene has CDR1 MNHNS and CDR2 SASEGT. Trimming stripped 0 bases from V and 10 bases from J, with 21 bases between. This CDR3 contains 17 residues. CDR3 DNA: TGTGCCAGCAGTGAAGCCACAACAGGACCACTCAAGGAGGAGCTGTTTTTT. Translated, it gives CASSEATTGPLKEELFF.

The chain recombines TRBV10-3 with TRBJ2-1; 12 nucleotides line up with TRBD2. The junction had 5 bases not matched to a gene; V was cut back by 7 bases and J by 7 bases. The germline V gene has CDR1 ENHRY and CDR2 SYGVKD. The CDR3 length is 14 residues. The CDR3 DNA follows: TGTGCCATCAAGACTAGCGGGAGAGCAAATGAGCAGTTCTTC. Amino acid sequence: CAIKTSGRANEQFF.

This sequence joins TRBV3-1 (or the pseudogene TRBV3-2) and TRBJ1-2, with D perhaps TRBD1 (5 bases). Trimming shortened V by 1 base and J by 13 bases, and 10 bases separated the two germline ends. In germline, CDR1 is LGHDT, CDR2 YNNKEL (reference sequence). This CDR3 is 11 amino acids long. The CDR3 coding sequence is TGTGCCAGCAGCCAAGTCACGGGGCTCACCTTC. This gives the protein CASSQVTGLTF.

This clone is a singleton in its sample. The rearrangement joins TRBV7-2 to TRBJ1-2; D gene ambiguous. In germline, CDR1 is SGHTA, CDR2 FQGNSA. The CDR3 length is 15 residues. V was trimmed by 1 base and J by 5 bases, leaving 14 bases between them. This CDR3 reads CASSLVVAGEYGYTF. The CDR3 DNA is TGTGCCAGCAGCTTAGTGGTGGCAGGAGAATATGGCTACACCTTC.

This chain uses TRBV19 with TRBJ1-2, with TRBD1 matching over 9 bases. Losses at the gene ends were 7 bases for V and 7 bases for J; bases not matched to a gene: 13. The CDR3 length is 15 residues. CDR1 and CDR2 from the germline V gene are LNHDA and SQIVND (reference sequence). The CDR3: CASTPGTGTTFGYTF. The CDR3 DNA sequence: TGTGCCAGTACCCCCGGGACAGGGACCACCTTTGGCTACACCTTC.

The V and J genes are TRBV2 and TRBJ1-1, with D maybe TRBD1 (5 bases). CDR3 size: 16 residues. Germline V gives CDR1 SNHLY, CDR2 FYNNEI. V lost 0 bases and J 1 base, leaving 12 bases between the germline ends. CDR3 in amino acids: CASSEAWGGRNTEAFF. Here the CDR3 DNA reads TGTGCCAGCAGTGAAGCTTGGGGGGGAAGGAACACTGAAGCTTTCTTT.

The gene calls are TRBV29-1 and TRBJ2-3; 7 bases line up with TRBD1. CDR1 and CDR2 from the germline V gene are SQVTM and ANQGSEA. The CDR3 covers 14 residues. Germline trimming cut 5 bases from V and 0 bases from J; bases unmatched to any gene: 5. Here the CDR3 DNA reads TGCAGCGTTAAGGGGACAGATAGCACAGATACGCAGTATTTT. Its translation: CSVKGTDSTDTQYF.

The V gene is TRBV9, the J gene TRBJ2-3; 8 nucleotides match TRBD1. The CDR3 has 17 residues. V gave up 3 bases and J gave up 5 bases; unmatched junction bases: 14. Germline V gives CDR1 SGDLS, CDR2 YYNGEE. CDR3 residues: CASSALTGARGGDTQYF. For the CDR3, the DNA is TGTGCCAGCAGCGCATTGACAGGGGCACGCGGTGGAGATACGCAGTATTTT.

The genes are TRBV30 and TRBJ1-6, with unresolved D. The CDR3 spans 17 residues. Trimming removed 0 bases at V and 0 bases at J, with 12 bases between. From germline, CDR1 is GTSNPN and CDR2 SVGIG (reference sequence). The CDR3 region is CAWSVGPFSSYNSPLHF. The CDR3 bases are TGTGCCTGGAGTGTTGGGCCCTTTAGCTCCTATAATTCACCCCTCCACTTT. The full variable domain, in which reference TRBV30 and TRBJ1-6 provide the parts outside the CDR3, is SQTIHQWPATLVQPVGSPLSLECTVEGTSNPNLYWYRQAAGRGLQLLFYSVGIGQISSEVPQNLSASRPQDRQFILSSKKLLLSDSGFYLCAWSVGPFSSYNSPLHFGNGTRLTVT.

V gene TRBV5-8 combines with J gene TRBJ2-5, with D hard to call. Trimming took 0 bases from V and 5 from J, leaving 8 bases between them. This CDR3 region has 13 residues. Germline-derived CDR1 and CDR2 are SGHTS and YDEGEE. CDR3 coding DNA: TGTGCCAGCAGCTTGGATAGGGATGAGACCCAGTACTTC. Encoded protein: CASSLDRDETQYF.

A note on this clone: Additional DNA sequences in this sample encode the identical CDR3. V gene TRBV7-9 combines with J gene TRBJ1-1; D is unresolved. Trimming removed 2 bases at V and 1 base at J, with 5 bases between. CDR1 and CDR2 (germline): SEHNR, FQNEAQ (reference sequence). The CDR3 runs 13 residues. CDR3 sequence reads: CASSLRENTEAFF. CDR3 DNA sequence: TGTGCCAGCAGCTTAAGAGAGAACACTGAAGCTTTCTTT.

The chain is built from TRBV24-1 and TRBJ2-2; 12 bases match TRBD2. Germline V gives CDR1 KGHDR, CDR2 SFDVKD. The CDR3 has 19 amino acids. V lost 1 base and J lost 6; bases outside the gene matches: 11. The CDR3 region has the DNA TGTGCCACCAGTGATTTAGGGACTAGCGGGCCCGAGCGGGCCGGGGAGCTGTTTTTT. It translates to CATSDLGTSGPERAGELFF.

The chain recombines TRBV5-4 with TRBJ2-5, with a possible D match to TRBD1 (6 bases). Germline V gene sequence: CDR1 SGHNT, CDR2 YYREEE (reference sequence). The CDR3 sequence is 14 residues long. V lost 4 bases and J lost 1, with 11 bases in between. CDR3 region: CASSLPTGQETQYF. The CDR3 DNA reads TGTGCCAGCAGCCTCCCGACAGGCCAAGAGACCCAGTACTTC. Complete variable domain (other parts from reference TRBV5-4 and TRBJ2-5): ETGVTQSPTHLIKTRGQQVTLRCSSQSGHNTVSWYQQALGQGPQFIFQYYREEENGRGNFPPRFSGLQFPNYSSELNVNALELDDSALYLCASSLPTGQETQYFGPGTRLLVL.

The chain carries TRBV21-1 and TRBJ2-7; TRBD1, the table's D call, lacks a check against the DNA. TRBV21-1 is a documented pseudogene. This CDR3 comprises 14 residues. CDR3 protein: CASSTRGQVYEQYF. CDR3 sequence (DNA): TGTGCCAGCAGCACCAGGGGACAGGTCTACGAGCAGTACTTC.

This clone was detected only once. The chain couples TRBV14 to TRBJ2-1, with 10 nucleotides matching TRBD2. Germline trimming cut 0 bases from V and 9 bases from J; bases unmatched to any gene: 5. The CDR3 sequence is 15 residues long. Per the germline V gene, CDR1 is SGHDN and CDR2 is FVKESK. In DNA, the CDR3 is TGTGCCAGCAGCCAAGATCTAGCGGGAGACAGTGAGCAGTTCTTC. Amino acid sequence: CASSQDLAGDSEQFF.

The V call is TRBV27, the J call TRBJ1-4; TRBD1 agrees at 8 bases. V lost 3 bases to trimming and J lost 4 bases; unmatched junction nucleotides: 7. The CDR3 length is 16 residues. From germline, CDR1 is MNHEY and CDR2 SMNVEV (reference sequence). CDR3 in DNA: TGTGCCAGCAGTTTTCCTTCGGGACAGGTTAATGAAAAACTGTTTTTT. Amino acid sequence: CASSFPSGQVNEKLFF.

V usage is TRBV14 and J usage is TRBJ2-2, with unresolved D. CDR3 length equals 13 residues. Per the germline V gene, CDR1 is SGHDN and CDR2 is FVKESK. The germline V and J ends were trimmed by 7 bases and 3 bases, with 9 bases remaining between them. This chain's CDR3 is CASNLVHTGELFF. CDR3 nucleotide sequence: TGTGCCAGCAATCTAGTCCACACCGGGGAGCTGTTTTTT.

This sequence joins TRBV7-2 and TRBJ2-7; D is possibly TRBD1 or TRBD2 (5 bases each). Germline CDR1 is SGHTA and CDR2 is FQGNSA. The CDR3 is 15 amino acids. Trimming shortened V by 0 bases and J by 6 bases, and 15 bases separated the two germline ends. CDR3 nucleotide sequence: TGTGCCAGCAGCTTAGCGCAAGGGGAGTCAAGCGAGCAGTACTTC. This translates into CASSLAQGESSEQYF.

The rearrangement uses TRBV11-3 and TRBJ2-2; D gene uncertain. The V end was cut by 2 bases, the J end by 8 bases, with 9 bases between. Germline V gene lookup returns CDR1 SGHNT and CDR2 YENEEA. The CDR3 has 13 residues. This CDR3 is CASSLSRDGELFF. The CDR3, as DNA: TGTGCCAGCAGCTTAAGTCGCGATGGGGAGCTGTTTTTT. The variable domain in full, with the rest retrieved from reference TRBV11-3 and TRBJ2-2, is EAGVVQSPRYKIIEKKQPVAFWCNPISGHNTLYWYLQNLGQGPELLIRYENEEAVDDSQLPKDRFSAERLKGVDSTLKIQPAELGDSAVYLCASSLSRDGELFFGEGSRLTVL.

J is TRBJ1-5 and V is TRBV7-8; D remains unclear. Germline V gene lookup returns CDR1 SGHVS and CDR2 FQNEAQ. The CDR3 runs 14 residues. Trimming stripped 3 bases from V and 4 bases from J, with 10 bases between. The CDR3 DNA follows: TGTGCCAGCAGCTTTCTGGGGTTAAATCAGCCCCAGCATTTT. Residues: CASSFLGLNQPQHF.

V is TRBV20-1 and J is TRBJ1-4, with D possibly being TRBD1 (6 bases). Trimming removed 3 bases from V and 0 bases from J, with 11 bases in between. This CDR3 has 15 amino acids. Per germline, CDR1 DFQATT and CDR2 SNEGSKA (reference sequence). This CDR3 reads CSASEGEATNEKLFF. The CDR3 DNA reads TGCAGTGCTAGTGAGGGGGAAGCAACTAATGAAAAACTGTTTTTT.

The rearrangement uses TRBV18 and TRBJ2-1; no firm D call. With 1 base removed from V and 7 bases from J, the gap between germline ends came to 20 bases. The length of the CDR3 is 17 residues. The germline V gene encodes CDR1 KGHSH and CDR2 LQKENI. CDR3 residues: CASSPLSPDVPRNEQFF. The DNA of the CDR3 is TGTGCCAGCTCACCACTCTCCCCGGATGTACCTAGAAATGAGCAGTTCTTC.

This chain connects TRBV25-1 to TRBJ2-5, with 8 nucleotides matching TRBD1. This CDR3 region has 16 residues. The germline gives CDR1 MGHDK, CDR2 SYGVNS. V was pared by 4 bases and J by 5 bases, with 12 bases of the junction left unmatched. As DNA, the CDR3 is TGTGCCAGCAGTGGCCGGCAGGGGGCGCCGGGGGAGACCCAGTACTTC. The encoded protein is CASSGRQGAPGETQYF.

This chain joins TRBV6-5 and TRBJ2-2; D unclear. Trimming took off 7 bases at V and 0 bases at J, with 9 bases between the two ends. This CDR3 comprises 14 residues. Germline assignment: CDR1 MNHEY and CDR2 SVGAGI. CDR3 amino acids: CASNSRANTGELFF. The CDR3 DNA sequence: TGTGCCAGCAACAGCCGGGCGAACACCGGGGAGCTGTTTTTT.

This sequence joins TRBV29-1 and TRBJ1-2; TRBD1 agrees at 7 bases. Germline V gene sequence: CDR1 SQVTM, CDR2 ANQGSEA. The V segment lost 4 bases and the J segment 6 bases; nucleotides outside the gene matches: 5. The CDR3 sequence is 12 residues long. The CDR3 here is CSVVGGGDGYTF. CDR3 DNA sequence: TGCAGCGTTGTGGGAGGGGGCGATGGCTACACCTTC. Based on the CDR3 plus reference TRBV29-1 and TRBJ1-2, the full variable domain is SAVISQKPSRDICQRGTSLTIQCQVDSQVTMMFWYRQQPGQSLTLIATANQGSEATYESGFVIDKFPISRPNLTFSTLTVSNMSPEDSSIYLCSVVGGGDGYTFGSGTRLTVV.

This rearrangement joins TRBV5-1 to TRBJ1-2; 9 nucleotides line up with TRBD1. This CDR3 is built from 18 residues. Trimming took 3 bases from V and 2 from J; bases not matched to a gene: 14. The germline gives CDR1 SGHRS, CDR2 YFSETQ. The CDR3 sequence is CASSSAGTGKVGNYGYTF. The DNA for the CDR3 is TGCGCCAGCAGCTCGGCCGGGACAGGGAAGGTTGGGAACTATGGCTACACCTTC.

The chain links TRBV21-1 to TRBJ2-7; TRBD2 reflects the table's D call only, with no check against the DNA. TRBV21-1 is a recognized pseudogene. This CDR3 has 15 amino acids. DNA for the CDR3: TGTGCCAGCAGCACCCTAGCGGATAGCTCCTACGAGCAGTACTTC. Translated: CASSTLADSSYEQYF.